The subject of this entry is one T cell receptor (beta chain). This entry comes from a study of T cell repertoires in ileal Crohn's disease. Time point here: neoterminal ileum biopsy at postoperative endoscopy, about 6 months after surgery. Assay used: immunoSEQ multiplex PCR; TCRdb lists only in-frame clones, some missing. The sample contains about 62,000 clones, roughly nine tenths of which appear only once. Germline CDR1 is SGHVS and CDR2 is FNYEAQ. This CDR3 contains 14 residues. The J segment lost 14 bases and the V segment lost 5 bases, leaving 15 bases of the junction unmatched. The chain uses TRBV7-6 and TRBJ2-1; 7 bases map to TRBD1. The sequence was obtained from an adult with Crohn's disease. Sequencing was done on a sample of ileal tissue. The CDR3 nucleotides read TGTGCCAGCAGCCGCGACAGGGCAGGGTATTTGAAGTTCTTC. Its translation: CASSRDRAGYLKFF.